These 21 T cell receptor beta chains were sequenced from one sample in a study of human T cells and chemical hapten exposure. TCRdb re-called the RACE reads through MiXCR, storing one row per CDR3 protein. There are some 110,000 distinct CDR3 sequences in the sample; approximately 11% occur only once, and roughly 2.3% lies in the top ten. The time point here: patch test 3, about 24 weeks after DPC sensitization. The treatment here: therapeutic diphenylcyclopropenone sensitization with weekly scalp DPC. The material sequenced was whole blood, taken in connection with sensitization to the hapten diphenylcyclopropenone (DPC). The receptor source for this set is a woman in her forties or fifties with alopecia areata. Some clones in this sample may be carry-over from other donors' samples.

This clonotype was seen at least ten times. CDR3 amino acids: CSARTTTTTDTQYF. CDR3 in DNA: TGCAGTGCTAGGACTACAACGACCACAGATACGCAGTATTTT. The chain carries TRBV20-1 and TRBJ2-3; possibly TRBD2 for D (5 bases). The CDR3 has 14 residues. V was clipped by 3 bases and J by 2 bases, with 12 bases between them. Germline CDR1 is DFQATT and CDR2 is SNEGSKA (reference sequence).

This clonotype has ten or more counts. The CDR3 reads CASSRTGGQPQHF. CDR3 nucleotide sequence: TGCGCCAGCAGCCGGACAGGGGGACAGCCCCAGCATTTT. The chain combines TRBV5-1 with TRBJ1-5; 10 positions agree with TRBD1. The germline gives CDR1 SGHRS, CDR2 YFSETQ. V was pared by 4 bases and J by 7 bases, with 2 bases of the junction left unmatched. The CDR3 is 13 amino acids. The variable domain in full, completed from reference TRBV5-1 and TRBJ1-5, reads KAGVTQTPRYLIKTRGQQVTLSCSPISGHRSVSWYQQTPGQGLQFLFEYFSETQRNKGNFPGRFSGRQFSNSRSEMNVSTLELGDSALYLCASSRTGGQPQHFGDGTRLSIL.

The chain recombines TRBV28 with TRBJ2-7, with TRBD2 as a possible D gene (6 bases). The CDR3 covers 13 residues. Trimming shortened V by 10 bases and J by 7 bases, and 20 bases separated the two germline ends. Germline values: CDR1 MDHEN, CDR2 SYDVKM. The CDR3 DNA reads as TGTGCCACCAAGGGCGGGGAATGGGATGAGCAGTACTTC. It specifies CATKGGEWDEQYF.

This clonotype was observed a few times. CDR3: CSVEDRQGMNTEAFF. The CDR3 nucleotides are TGCAGCGTTGAAGACCGACAGGGAATGAACACTGAAGCTTTCTTT. The chain has TRBV29-1 and TRBJ1-1, with 7 bases identical to TRBD1. Trimming removed 0 bases from V and 0 bases from J; junction bases left unmatched: 4. CDR1 and CDR2 (germline): SQVTM, ANQGSEA. CDR3 length equals 15 residues.

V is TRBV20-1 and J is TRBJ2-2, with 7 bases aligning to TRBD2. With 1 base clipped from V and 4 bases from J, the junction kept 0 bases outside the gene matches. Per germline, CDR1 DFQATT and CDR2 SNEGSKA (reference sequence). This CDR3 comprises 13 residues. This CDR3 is CSARAGGTGELFF. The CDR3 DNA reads TGCAGTGCTAGAGCGGGAGGCACCGGGGAGCTGTTTTTT.

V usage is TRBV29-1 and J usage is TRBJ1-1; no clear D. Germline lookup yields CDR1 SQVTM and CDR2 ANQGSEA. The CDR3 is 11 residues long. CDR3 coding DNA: TGCAAGGTCCGGGCCGGCACTGAAGCTTTCTTT. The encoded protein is CKVRAGTEAFF. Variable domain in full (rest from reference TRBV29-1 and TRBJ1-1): SAVISQKPSRDICQRGTSLTIQCQVDSQVTMMFWYRQQPGQSLTLIATANQGSEATYESGFVIDKFPISRPNLTFSTLTVSNMSPEDSSIYLCKVRAGTEAFFGQGTRLTVV.

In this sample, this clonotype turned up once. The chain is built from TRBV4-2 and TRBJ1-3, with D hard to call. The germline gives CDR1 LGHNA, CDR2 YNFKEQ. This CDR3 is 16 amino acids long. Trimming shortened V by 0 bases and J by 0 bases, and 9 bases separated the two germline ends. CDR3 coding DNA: TGTGCCAGCAGCCAAGATGCGCATTCCTCTGGAAACACCATATATTTT. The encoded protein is CASSQDAHSSGNTIYF.

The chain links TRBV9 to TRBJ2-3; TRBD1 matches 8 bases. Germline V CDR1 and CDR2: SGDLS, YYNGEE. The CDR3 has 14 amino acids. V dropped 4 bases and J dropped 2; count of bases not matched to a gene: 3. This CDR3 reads CASSFQGATDTQYF. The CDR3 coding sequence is TGTGCCAGCAGCTTTCAGGGGGCCACAGATACGCAGTATTTT. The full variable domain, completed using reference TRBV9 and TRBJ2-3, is DSGVTQTPKHLITATGQRVTLRCSPRSGDLSVYWYQQSLDQGLQFLIQYYNGEERAKGNILERFSAQQFPDLHSELNLSSLELGDSALYFCASSFQGATDTQYFGPGTRLTVL.

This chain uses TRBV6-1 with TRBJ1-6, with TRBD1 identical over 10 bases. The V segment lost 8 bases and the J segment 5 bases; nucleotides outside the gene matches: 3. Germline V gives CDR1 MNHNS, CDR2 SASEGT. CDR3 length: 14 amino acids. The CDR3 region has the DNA TGTGCCAGCGGGGACAGGGGAAATAATTCACCCCTCCACTTT. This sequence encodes CASGDRGNNSPLHF.

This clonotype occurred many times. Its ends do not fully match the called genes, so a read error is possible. The CDR3 loop is CASSLGTERDF. The CDR3 coding sequence is TGTGCCAGCAGCTTAGGGACTGAAAGAGACTTC. The rearrangement links TRBV7-2 to TRBJ2-4; D is perhaps TRBD2 (5 bases). CDR1 is SGHTA and CDR2 is FQGNSA in the germline V gene. The CDR3 is 11 amino acids.

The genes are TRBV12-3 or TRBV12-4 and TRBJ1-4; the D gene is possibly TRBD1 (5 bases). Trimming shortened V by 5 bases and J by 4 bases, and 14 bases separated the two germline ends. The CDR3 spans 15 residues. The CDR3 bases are TGTGCCAGCAGTCGGGGGACGGCGGGTAATGAAAAACTGTTTTTT. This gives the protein CASSRGTAGNEKLFF.

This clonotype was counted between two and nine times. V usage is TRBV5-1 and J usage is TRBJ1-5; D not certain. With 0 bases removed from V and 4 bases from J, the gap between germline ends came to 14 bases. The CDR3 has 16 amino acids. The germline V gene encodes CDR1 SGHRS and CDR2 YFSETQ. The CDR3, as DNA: TGCGCCAGCAGCTTGGGGCAACGGAGAAGAAATCAGCCCCAGCATTTT. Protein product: CASSLGQRRRNQPQHF.

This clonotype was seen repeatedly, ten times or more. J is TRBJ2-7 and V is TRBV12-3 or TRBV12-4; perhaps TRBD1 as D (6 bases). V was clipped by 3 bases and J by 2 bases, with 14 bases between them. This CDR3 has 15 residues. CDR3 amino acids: CASSLPQGRAYEQYF. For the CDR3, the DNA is TGTGCCAGCAGTTTGCCCCAGGGGCGAGCCTACGAGCAGTACTTC.

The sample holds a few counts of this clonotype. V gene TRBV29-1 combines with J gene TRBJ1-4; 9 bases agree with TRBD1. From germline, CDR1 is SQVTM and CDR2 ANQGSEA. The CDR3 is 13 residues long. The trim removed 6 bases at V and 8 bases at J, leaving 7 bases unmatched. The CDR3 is CSVDRGQGEKLFF. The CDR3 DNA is TGCAGCGTGGACAGGGGCCAGGGGGAAAAACTGTTTTTT.

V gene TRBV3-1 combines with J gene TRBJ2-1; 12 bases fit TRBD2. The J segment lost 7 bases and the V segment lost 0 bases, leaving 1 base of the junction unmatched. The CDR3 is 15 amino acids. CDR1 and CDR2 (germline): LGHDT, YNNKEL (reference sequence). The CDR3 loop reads CASSQETSGGNEQFF. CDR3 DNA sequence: TGTGCCAGCAGCCAAGAGACTAGCGGGGGTAATGAGCAGTTCTTC.

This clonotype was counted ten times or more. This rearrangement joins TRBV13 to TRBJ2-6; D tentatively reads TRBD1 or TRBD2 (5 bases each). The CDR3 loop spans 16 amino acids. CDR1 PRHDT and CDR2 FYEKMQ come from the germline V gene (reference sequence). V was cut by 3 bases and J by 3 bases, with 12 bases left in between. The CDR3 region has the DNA TGTGCCAGCAGCTTCACTCGGGGCGGTGGGGCCAACGTCCTGACTTTC. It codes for CASSFTRGGGANVLTF.

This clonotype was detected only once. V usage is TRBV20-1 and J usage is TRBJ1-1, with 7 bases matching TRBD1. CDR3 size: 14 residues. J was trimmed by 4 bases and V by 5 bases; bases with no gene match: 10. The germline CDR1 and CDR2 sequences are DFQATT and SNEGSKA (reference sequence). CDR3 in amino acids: CSAARQGGPTEAFF. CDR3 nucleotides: TGCAGTGCTGCCCGACAGGGTGGGCCCACTGAAGCTTTCTTT.

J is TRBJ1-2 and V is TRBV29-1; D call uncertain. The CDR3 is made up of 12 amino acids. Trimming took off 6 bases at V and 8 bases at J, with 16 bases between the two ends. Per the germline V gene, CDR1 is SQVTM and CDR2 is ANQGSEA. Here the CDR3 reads CSVSDGVGGYTF. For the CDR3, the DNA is TGCAGCGTATCGGACGGCGTCGGCGGCTACACCTTC.

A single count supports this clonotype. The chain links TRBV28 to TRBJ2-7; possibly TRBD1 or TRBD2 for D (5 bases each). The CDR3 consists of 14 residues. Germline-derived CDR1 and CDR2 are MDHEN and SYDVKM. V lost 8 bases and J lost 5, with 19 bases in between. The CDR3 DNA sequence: TGTGCCAGCTGCTCCGGGGCGAGTCGCCACGAGCAGTACTTC. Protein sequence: CASCSGASRHEQYF.

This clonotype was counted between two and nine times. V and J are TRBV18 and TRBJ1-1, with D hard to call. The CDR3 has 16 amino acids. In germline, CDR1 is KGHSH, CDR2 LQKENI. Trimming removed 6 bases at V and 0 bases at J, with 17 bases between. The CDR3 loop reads CASSPVGPGLNTEAFF. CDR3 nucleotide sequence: TGTGCCAGCTCCCCCGTCGGACCTGGGCTGAACACTGAAGCTTTCTTT.

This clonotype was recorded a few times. In DNA form, the CDR3 reads TGTGCCAGCAGTTACTCAGAGGGAAGCACTGAAGCTTTCTTT. Amino acids: CASSYSEGSTEAFF. This chain joins TRBV6-2 or TRBV6-3 and TRBJ1-1; D unclear. V was pared by 0 bases and J by 4 bases, with 9 bases between. The germline CDR1 and CDR2 sequences are MNHEY and SVGEGT. This CDR3 contains 14 residues.